This T cell receptor beta chain was sequenced for a study of blood T cell repertoires in COVID-19. In the study's own analysis: Reference gene primer amplification in the assay estimated nucleated cell counts. Clones were sequenced by immunoSEQ multiplex PCR, and TCRdb holds only the in-frame ones, with some missing. From that table come the V and J calls and clone size; the DNA was used to work out D and trimming. The table has about 170,000 clones, approximately 91% seen once. The CDR3 spans 16 residues. CDR1 and CDR2 from the germline V gene are MDHEN and SYDVKM. V shed 2 bases and J 0 bases; nucleotides not matched to a gene: 2.

This receptor was taken from a man between 18 and 29 years old with COVID-19, enrolled during active disease. This chain links TRBV28 with TRBJ1-5, with 9 nucleotides matching TRBD1. The sequencing sample was made of peripheral blood. The CDR3 loop reads CASSLNRGHSNQPQHF. The CDR3 region has the DNA TGTGCCAGCAGTTTAAACAGGGGGCATAGCAATCAGCCCCAGCATTTT.